Listed here are 7 T cell receptor beta chains from one sample, sequenced in a study of T cell repertoires in cytomegalovirus infection. Using its own MiXCR run on the reads, TCRdb lists one record per CDR3 protein. The sample shows 200,000 to 300,000 distinct CDR3 sequences, around 15% of them seen only once. Sequenced sample: PBMCs. These TCRs come from a human donor in good health (CMV status not recorded). Some clones in this sample may be carry-over from other donors' samples.

This clonotype has more than one count but fewer than ten. The rearrangement uses TRBV4-1 and TRBJ1-5; D possibly corresponds to TRBD1 (6 bases). Trimming took off 1 base at V and 5 bases at J, with 12 bases between the two ends. This CDR3 spans 15 amino acids. Germline CDR1 MGHRA, CDR2 YSYEKL. This CDR3 is CASSQGWGGDQPQHF. CDR3 DNA sequence: TGCGCCAGCAGCCAAGGATGGGGGGGCGATCAGCCCCAGCATTTT.

This clonotype was observed a handful of times. The rearrangement links TRBV7-2 to TRBJ2-7; D may be TRBD1 (6 bases). This CDR3 is built from 14 residues. From germline, CDR1 is SGHTA and CDR2 FQGNSA. The ends were cut back, 5 bases at V and 2 bases at J, with 13 bases in the middle. CDR3 protein: CASSTSGGPYEQYF. The CDR3 region has the DNA TGTGCCAGCAGCACATCTGGGGGCCCCTACGAGCAGTACTTC. Drawing the rest from reference TRBV7-2 and TRBJ2-7, the complete variable domain is GAGVSQSPSNKVTEKGKDVELRCDPISGHTALYWYRQSLGQGLEFLIYFQGNSAPDKSGLPSDRFSAERTGGSVSTLTIQRTQQEDSAVYLCASSTSGGPYEQYFGPGTRLTVT.

The rearrangement links TRBV28 to TRBJ2-1, with TRBD2 identical over 10 bases. Germline CDR1 is MDHEN and CDR2 is SYDVKM. V trimming: 2 bases; J trimming: 7 bases; junction bases outside the gene matches: 8. The CDR3 spans 16 residues. DNA of the CDR3: TGTGCCAGCAGTTTAGTGCCGGGACTAGCGAGGAATGAGCAGTTCTTC. This encodes CASSLVPGLARNEQFF.

This clonotype was picked up a small number of times. The chain uses TRBV2 and TRBJ1-3; tentative D call: TRBD1 (5 bases). Looked up from germline, CDR1 is SNHLY and CDR2 is FYNNEI. The CDR3 spans 14 residues. V gave up 4 bases and J gave up 4 bases, with 11 bases separating them. The CDR3 nucleotides read TGTGCCAGCAGTGGGACGGGGCAGGGAAACACCATATATTTT. It codes for CASSGTGQGNTIYF.

There are a few counts of this clonotype. V gene TRBV12-3 or TRBV12-4 combines with J gene TRBJ1-2, with D unclear. The length of the CDR3 is 14 residues. The V end was cut by 4 bases, the J end by 4 bases, with 13 bases between. CDR3: CASSSTFSGYGYTF. The DNA of the CDR3 is TGTGCCAGCAGTTCCACCTTCTCTGGCTATGGCTACACCTTC.

The chain uses TRBV5-6 and TRBJ1-1; D is undetermined. In germline, CDR1 is SGHDT, CDR2 YYEEEE. The ends were cut back, 3 bases at V and 6 bases at J, with 9 bases in the middle. The CDR3 has 12 amino acids. The CDR3 protein is CASSSPPAEAFF. The CDR3 DNA follows: TGTGCCAGCAGCTCCCCTCCTGCTGAAGCTTTCTTT.

This clonotype was seen a handful of times. This chain links TRBV15 with TRBJ1-2, with unresolved D. Trimming took off 4 bases at V and 8 bases at J, with 23 bases between the two ends. This CDR3 contains 16 residues. Per germline, CDR1 LNHNV and CDR2 YYDKDF (reference sequence). The CDR3 protein is CATSNPLGGGLRGYTF. For the CDR3, the DNA is TGTGCCACCAGCAATCCTCTGGGAGGTGGATTACGCGGCTACACCTTC.